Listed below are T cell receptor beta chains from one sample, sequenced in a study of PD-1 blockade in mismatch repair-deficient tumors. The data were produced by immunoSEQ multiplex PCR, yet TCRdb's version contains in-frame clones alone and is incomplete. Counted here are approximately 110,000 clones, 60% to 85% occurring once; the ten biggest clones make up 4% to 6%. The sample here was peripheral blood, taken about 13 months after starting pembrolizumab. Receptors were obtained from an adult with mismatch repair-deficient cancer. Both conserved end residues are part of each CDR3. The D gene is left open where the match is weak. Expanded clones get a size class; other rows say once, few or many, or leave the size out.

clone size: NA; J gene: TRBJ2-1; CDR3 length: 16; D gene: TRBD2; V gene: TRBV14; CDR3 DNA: TGTGCCAGCAGCCCTTGGACTAGCGGGAGTGTCAATGAGCAGTTCTTC; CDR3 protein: CASSPWTSGSVNEQFF
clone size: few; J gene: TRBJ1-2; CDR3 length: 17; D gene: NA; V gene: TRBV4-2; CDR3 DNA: TGTGCCAGCAGCCAAGATCGTTCTAGGGGATCTAACTATGGCTACACCTTC; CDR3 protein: CASSQDRSRGSNYGYTF
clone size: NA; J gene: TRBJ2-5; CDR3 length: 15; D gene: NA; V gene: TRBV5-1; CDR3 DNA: TGCGCCAGCAGCTTGGCGTGGGAGCCTCAAGAGACCCAGTACTTC; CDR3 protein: CASSLAWEPQETQYF
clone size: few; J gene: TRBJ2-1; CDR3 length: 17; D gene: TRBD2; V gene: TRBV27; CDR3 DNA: TGTGCCAGCTTCTACCCACTACGCGGGAGGGCAGATAATGAGCAGTTCTTC; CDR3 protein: CASFYPLRGRADNEQFF
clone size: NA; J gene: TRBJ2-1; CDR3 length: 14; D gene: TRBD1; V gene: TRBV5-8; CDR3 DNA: TGTGCCAGCAGCTTGGGGCGACAGGGTGGGTCGCAGTTCTTC; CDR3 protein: CASSLGRQGGSQFF
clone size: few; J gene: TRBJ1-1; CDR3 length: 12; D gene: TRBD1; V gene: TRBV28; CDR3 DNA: TGTGCCAGCCTTTTTCGACAGGGGGAAGCTTTCTTT; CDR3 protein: CASLFRQGEAFF
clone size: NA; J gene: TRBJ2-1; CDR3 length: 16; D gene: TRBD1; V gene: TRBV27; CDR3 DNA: TGTGCCAGCAGTATCGGACAGGCAATCTCCTACAATGAGCAGTTCTTC; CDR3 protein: CASSIGQAISYNEQFF
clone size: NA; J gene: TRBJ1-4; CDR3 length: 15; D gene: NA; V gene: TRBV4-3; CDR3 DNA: TGCGCCAGCAGCCAAGATCGGGGGCTGGCTGAAAAACTGTTTTTT; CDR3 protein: CASSQDRGLAEKLFF
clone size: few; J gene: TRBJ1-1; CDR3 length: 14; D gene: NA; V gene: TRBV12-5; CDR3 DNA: TGTGCTAGTGGCTATCGGGTAGATCGGGCTGAAGCTTTCTTT; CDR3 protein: CASGYRVDRAEAFF
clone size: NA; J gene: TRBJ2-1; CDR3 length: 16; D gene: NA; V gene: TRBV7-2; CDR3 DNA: TGTGCCAGCAGCTCGGAGAGGGCAACGTCCTACAATGAGCAGTTCTTC; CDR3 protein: CASSSERATSYNEQFF
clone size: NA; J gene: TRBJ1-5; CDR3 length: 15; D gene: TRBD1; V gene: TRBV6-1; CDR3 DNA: TGTGCCAGCATATTCGTGTCAGGGGGTGAACAGCCCCAGCATTTT; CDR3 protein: CASIFVSGGEQPQHF
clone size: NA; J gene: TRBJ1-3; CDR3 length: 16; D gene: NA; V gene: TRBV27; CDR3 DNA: TGTGCCAGCAGCCCCAGGATCTTTGACTCTGGAAACACCATATATTTT; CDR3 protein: CASSPRIFDSGNTIYF
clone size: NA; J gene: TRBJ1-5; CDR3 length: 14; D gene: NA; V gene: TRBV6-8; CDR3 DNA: TGTGCCAGCAGCCGAGTTGCGTGCAATCAGCCCCAGCATTTT; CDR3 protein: CASSRVACNQPQHF
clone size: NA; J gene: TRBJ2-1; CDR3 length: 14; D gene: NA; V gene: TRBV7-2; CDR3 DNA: TGTGCCAGCAGCCCCCGCACCGCTAATGTTGAGCAGTTCTTC; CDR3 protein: CASSPRTANVEQFF
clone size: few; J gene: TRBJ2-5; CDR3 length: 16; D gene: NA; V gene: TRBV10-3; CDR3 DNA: TGTGCCATCAAGGGTCCCGACAGACAAGGACAAGAGACCCAGTACTTC; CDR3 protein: CAIKGPDRQGQETQYF
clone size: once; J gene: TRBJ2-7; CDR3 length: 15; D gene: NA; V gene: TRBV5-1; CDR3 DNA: TGCGCCAGCAGCTTGAAACAGGGTCCTAACTACGAGCAGTACTTC; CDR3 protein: CASSLKQGPNYEQYF
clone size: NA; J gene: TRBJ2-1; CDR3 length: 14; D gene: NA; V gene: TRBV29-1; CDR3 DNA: TGCAGCGCCACCCAGGGAATGTCCTACAATGAGCAGTTCTTC; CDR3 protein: CSATQGMSYNEQFF
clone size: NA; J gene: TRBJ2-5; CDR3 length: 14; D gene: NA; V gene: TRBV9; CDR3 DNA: TGTGCCAGCAGCGGAGGGGCAATCCAAGAGACCCAGTACTTC; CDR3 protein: CASSGGAIQETQYF
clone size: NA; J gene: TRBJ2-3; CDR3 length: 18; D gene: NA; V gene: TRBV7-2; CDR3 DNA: TGTGCCAGCAGCTCCCAGGCGGGGCGGCGGGAAGGCACAGATACGCAGTATTTT; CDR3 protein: CASSSQAGRREGTDTQYF
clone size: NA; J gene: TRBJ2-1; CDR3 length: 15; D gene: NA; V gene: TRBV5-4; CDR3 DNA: TGTGCCAGCAGCGTTGACAGAAGCTCCTACAATGAGCAGTTCTTC; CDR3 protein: CASSVDRSSYNEQFF
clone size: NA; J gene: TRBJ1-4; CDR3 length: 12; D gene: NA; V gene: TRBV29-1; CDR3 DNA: TGCAGCGGCTCCGGGACGAATGAAAAACTGTTTTTT; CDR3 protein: CSGSGTNEKLFF
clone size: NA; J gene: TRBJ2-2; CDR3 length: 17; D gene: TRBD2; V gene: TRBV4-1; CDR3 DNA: TGCGCCAGCAGTACCCCTAGCGGGGGCGTAGGGGGTGGGGAGCTGTTTTTT; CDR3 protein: CASSTPSGGVGGGELFF
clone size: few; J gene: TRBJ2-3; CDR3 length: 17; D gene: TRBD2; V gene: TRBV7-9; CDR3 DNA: TGTGCCAGCAGCCCTACCGCACTCGGGACTAACACAGATACGCAGTATTTT; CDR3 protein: CASSPTALGTNTDTQYF
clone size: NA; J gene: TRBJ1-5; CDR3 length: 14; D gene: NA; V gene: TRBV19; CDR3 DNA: TGTGCCAGTAGGACAGAGTATAGCAATCAGCCCCAGCATTTT; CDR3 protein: CASRTEYSNQPQHF
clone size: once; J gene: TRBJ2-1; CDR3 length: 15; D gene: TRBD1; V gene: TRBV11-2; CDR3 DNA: TGTGCCAGCAGCGAAACAGGGGGAGCCTACAATGAGCAGTTCTTC; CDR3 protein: CASSETGGAYNEQFF
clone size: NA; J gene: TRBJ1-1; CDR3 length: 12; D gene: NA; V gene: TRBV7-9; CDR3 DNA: TGTGCCAGCAGCTTATTGAACACTGAAGCTTTCTTT; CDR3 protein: CASSLLNTEAFF
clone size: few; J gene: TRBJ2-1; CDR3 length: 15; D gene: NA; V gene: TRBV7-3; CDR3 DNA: TGTGCCAGCAGCCCGCGACTGAGCTCCTACAATGAGCAGTTCTTC; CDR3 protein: CASSPRLSSYNEQFF
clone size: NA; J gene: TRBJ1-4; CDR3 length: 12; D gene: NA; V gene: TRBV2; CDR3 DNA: TGTGCCAGCAGTGGCGGAAATGAAAAACTGTTTTTT; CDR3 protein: CASSGGNEKLFF
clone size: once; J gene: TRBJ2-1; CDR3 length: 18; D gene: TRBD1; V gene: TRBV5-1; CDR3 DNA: TGCGCCAGCAGCTTTAGGGTCTCCATCGGGACAGCTCGGAATGAGCAGTTCTTC; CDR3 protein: CASSFRVSIGTARNEQFF
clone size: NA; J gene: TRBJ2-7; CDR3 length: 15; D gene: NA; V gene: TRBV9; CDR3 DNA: TGTGCCAGCAGCGGATACAGGCAAAACACCTACGAGCAGTACTTC; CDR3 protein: CASSGYRQNTYEQYF
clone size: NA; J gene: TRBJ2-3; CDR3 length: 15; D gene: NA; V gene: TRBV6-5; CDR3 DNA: TGTGCCAGCAGTGCCCGGGCCCCACTGGCAGATACGCAGTATTTT; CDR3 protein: CASSARAPLADTQYF
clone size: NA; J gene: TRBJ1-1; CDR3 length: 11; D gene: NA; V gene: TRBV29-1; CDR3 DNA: TGCAGCGCAGAGGGACTCAAGGAAGCTTTCTTT; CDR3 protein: CSAEGLKEAFF
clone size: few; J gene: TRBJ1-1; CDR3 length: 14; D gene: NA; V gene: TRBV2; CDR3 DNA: TGTGCCAGCAGTGGCACGACAGTAAACACTGAAGCTTTCTTT; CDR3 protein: CASSGTTVNTEAFF
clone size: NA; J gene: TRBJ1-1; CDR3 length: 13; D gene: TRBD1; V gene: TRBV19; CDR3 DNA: TGTGCCAGTAGTGCCCGGACAGGGATTGGGGCTTTCTTT; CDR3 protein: CASSARTGIGAFF
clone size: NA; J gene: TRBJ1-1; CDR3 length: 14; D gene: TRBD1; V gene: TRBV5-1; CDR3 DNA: TGCGCCAGCAGCTTACAGGGGCAGAACACTGAAGCTTTCTTT; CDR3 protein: CASSLQGQNTEAFF
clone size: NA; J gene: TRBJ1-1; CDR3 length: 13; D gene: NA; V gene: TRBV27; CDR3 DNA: TGTGCCAGTACAGGGCCACCGAACACTGAAGCTTTCTTT; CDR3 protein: CASTGPPNTEAFF
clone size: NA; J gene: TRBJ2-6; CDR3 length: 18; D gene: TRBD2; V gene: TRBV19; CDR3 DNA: TGTGCCAGTAGTTCGGGGACTAGCGACGACTCTGGGGCCAACGTCCTGACTTTC; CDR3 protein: CASSSGTSDDSGANVLTF
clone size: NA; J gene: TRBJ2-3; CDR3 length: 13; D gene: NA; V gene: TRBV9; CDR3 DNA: TGTGCCAGCAGCCCTTTAGTCACAGATACGCAGTATTTT; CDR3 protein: CASSPLVTDTQYF
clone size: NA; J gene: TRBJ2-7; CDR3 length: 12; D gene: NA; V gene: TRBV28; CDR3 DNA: TGTGCCAGCAGTTCCCGCGCCTACGAGCAGTACTTC; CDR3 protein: CASSSRAYEQYF
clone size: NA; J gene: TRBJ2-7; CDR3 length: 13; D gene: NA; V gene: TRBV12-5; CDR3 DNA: TGTGCTAGTGGGTCCGGGGGCTTCTACGAGCAGTACTTC; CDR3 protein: CASGSGGFYEQYF
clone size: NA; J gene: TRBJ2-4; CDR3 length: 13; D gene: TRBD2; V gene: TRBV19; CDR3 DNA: TGTGCCAGTAGTAGCGGGAGGGCAAACATTCAGTACTTC; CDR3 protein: CASSSGRANIQYF
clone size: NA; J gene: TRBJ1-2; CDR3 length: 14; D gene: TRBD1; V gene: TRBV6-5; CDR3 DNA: TGTGCCAGCAGCTGGACAGGGGCTAACTATGGCTACACCTTC; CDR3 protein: CASSWTGANYGYTF
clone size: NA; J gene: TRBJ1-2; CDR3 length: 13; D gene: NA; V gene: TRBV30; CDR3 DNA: TGTGCCTGGAGTACCCTTTTGGAGACCGGCTACACCTTC; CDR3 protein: CAWSTLLETGYTF
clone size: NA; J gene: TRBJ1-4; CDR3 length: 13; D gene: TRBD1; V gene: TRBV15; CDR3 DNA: TGTGCCACCTCGGACAGGGCCGACGAAAAACTGTTTTTT; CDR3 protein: CATSDRADEKLFF
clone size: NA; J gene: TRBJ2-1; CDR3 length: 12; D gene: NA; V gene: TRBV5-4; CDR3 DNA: TGTGCCAGCAGCCTAGGACTAAGCGAGCAGTTCTTC; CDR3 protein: CASSLGLSEQFF
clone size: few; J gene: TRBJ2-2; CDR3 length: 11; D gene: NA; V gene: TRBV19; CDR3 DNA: TGTGCCAGTAGGGTCCCCGGGGAGCTGTTTTTT; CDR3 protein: CASRVPGELFF
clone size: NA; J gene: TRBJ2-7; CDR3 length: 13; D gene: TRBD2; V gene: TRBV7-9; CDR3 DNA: TGTGCCAGCAGCTCGGCGGGGGCCTACGAGCAGTACTTC; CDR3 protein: CASSSAGAYEQYF
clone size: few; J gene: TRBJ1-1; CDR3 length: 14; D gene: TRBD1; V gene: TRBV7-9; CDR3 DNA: TGTGCCAGCAGCTCGACAGGGAGGGGCACTGAAGCTTTCTTT; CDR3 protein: CASSSTGRGTEAFF
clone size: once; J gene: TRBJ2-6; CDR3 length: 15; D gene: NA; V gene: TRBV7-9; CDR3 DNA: TGTGCCAGCAGCTCCACAGGTAGTGGGGCCAACGTCCTGACTTTC; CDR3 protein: CASSSTGSGANVLTF
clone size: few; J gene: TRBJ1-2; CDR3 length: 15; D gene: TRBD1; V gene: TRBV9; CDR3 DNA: TGTGCCAGCAGCCCCGGGACAGGGGATAACTATGGCTACACCTTC; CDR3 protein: CASSPGTGDNYGYTF
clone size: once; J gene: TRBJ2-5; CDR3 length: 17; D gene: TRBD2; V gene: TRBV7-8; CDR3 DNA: TGTGCCAGCAGGGAGGGGCTAGCGGGTGTGTACCAAGAGACCCAGTACTTC; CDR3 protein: CASREGLAGVYQETQYF
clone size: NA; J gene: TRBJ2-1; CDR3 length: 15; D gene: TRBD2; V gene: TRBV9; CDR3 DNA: TGTGCCAGCAGCGTAGAGGGTAGCGGGAGGGATGAGCAGTTCTTC; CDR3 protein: CASSVEGSGRDEQFF
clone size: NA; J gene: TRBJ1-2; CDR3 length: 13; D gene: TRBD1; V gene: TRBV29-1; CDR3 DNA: TGCAGCGTTAGGACAGGGGAAGGGTATGGCTACACCTTC; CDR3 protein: CSVRTGEGYGYTF
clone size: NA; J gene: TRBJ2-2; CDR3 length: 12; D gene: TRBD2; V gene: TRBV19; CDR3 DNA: TGTGCCAGTAAAACTAGCGGCGGGGAGCTGTTTTTT; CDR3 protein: CASKTSGGELFF
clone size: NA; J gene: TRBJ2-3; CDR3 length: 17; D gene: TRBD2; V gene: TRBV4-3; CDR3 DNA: TGCGCCAGCAGCCAAGATCTACCGCGGGAGTTGGCAGATACGCAGTATTTT; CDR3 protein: CASSQDLPRELADTQYF
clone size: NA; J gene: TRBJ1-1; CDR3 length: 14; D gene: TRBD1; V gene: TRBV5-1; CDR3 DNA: TGTGCCAGCAGCTTGGGTCAGGGGGCCACTGAAGCTTTCTTT; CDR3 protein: CASSLGQGATEAFF
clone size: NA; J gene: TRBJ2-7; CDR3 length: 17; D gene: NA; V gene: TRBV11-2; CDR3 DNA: TGTGCCAGCAGCCCCACGGCAGGGAGCGCCTCCTCCTACGAGCAGTACTTC; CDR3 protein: CASSPTAGSASSYEQYF
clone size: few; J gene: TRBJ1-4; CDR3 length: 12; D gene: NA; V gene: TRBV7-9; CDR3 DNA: TGTGCCAGCAGCTGGTTGAGTGAAAAACTGTTTTTT; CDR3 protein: CASSWLSEKLFF
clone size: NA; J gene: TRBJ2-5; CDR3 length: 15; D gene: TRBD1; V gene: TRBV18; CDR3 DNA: TGTGCCAGCTCACTCAGACGGGACAGCCAAGAGACCCAGTACTTC; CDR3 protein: CASSLRRDSQETQYF
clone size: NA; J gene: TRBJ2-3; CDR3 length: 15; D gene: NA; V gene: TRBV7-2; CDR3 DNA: TGTGCCAGCAGCTTAGCGCGGGACCGCACAGATACGCAGTATTTT; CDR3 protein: CASSLARDRTDTQYF